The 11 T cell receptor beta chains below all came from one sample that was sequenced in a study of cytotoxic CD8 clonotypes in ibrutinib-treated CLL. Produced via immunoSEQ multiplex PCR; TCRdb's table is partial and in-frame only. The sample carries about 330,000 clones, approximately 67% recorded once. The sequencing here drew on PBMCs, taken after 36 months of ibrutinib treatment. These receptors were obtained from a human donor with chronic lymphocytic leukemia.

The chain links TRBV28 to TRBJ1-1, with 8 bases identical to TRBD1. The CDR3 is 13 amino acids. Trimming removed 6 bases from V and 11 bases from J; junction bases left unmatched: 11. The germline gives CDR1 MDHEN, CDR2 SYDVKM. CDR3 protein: CASRRDRGRGAFF. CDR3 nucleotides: TGTGCCAGCAGACGTGACAGGGGCAGAGGGGCTTTCTTT.

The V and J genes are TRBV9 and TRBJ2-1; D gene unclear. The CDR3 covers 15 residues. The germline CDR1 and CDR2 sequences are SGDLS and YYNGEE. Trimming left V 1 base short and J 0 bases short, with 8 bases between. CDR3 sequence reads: CASSVWSRSYNEQFF. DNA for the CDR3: TGTGCCAGCAGCGTATGGTCCCGCTCCTACAATGAGCAGTTCTTC.

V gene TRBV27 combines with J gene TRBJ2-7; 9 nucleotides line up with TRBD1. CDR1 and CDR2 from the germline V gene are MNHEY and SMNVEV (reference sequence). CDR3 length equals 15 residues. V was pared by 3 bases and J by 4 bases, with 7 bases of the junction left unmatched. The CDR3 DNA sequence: TGTGCCAGCAGTTTCGCAGGGACAGGGAGATACGAGCAGTACTTC. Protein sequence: CASSFAGTGRYEQYF.

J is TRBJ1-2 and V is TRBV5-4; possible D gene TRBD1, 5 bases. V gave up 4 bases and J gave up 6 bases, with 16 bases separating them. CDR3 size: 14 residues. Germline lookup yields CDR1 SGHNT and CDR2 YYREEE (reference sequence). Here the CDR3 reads CASSGGGLGDGYTF. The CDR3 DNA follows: TGTGCCAGCAGCGGTGGGGGATTAGGGGATGGCTACACCTTC.

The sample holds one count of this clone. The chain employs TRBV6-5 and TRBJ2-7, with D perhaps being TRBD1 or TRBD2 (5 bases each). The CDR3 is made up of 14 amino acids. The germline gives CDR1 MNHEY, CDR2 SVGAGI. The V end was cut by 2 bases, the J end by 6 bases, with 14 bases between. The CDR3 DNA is TGTGCCAGCAGTTACGACTTTGCTGGGACCGAGCAGTACTTC. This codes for CASSYDFAGTEQYF.

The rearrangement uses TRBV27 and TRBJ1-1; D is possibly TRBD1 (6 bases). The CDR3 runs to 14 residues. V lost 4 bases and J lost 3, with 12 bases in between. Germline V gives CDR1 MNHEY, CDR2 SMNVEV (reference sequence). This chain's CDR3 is CASSSDRRYTEAFF. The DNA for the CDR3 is TGTGCCAGCAGTTCGGACAGAAGGTACACTGAAGCTTTCTTT.

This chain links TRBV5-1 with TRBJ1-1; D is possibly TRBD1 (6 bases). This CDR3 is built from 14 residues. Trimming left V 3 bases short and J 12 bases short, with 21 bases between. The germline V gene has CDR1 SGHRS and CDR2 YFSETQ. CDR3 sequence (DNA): TGCGCCAGCAGCTCCCGAGACAGGTCCCACGGGACTTTCTTT. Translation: CASSSRDRSHGTFF.

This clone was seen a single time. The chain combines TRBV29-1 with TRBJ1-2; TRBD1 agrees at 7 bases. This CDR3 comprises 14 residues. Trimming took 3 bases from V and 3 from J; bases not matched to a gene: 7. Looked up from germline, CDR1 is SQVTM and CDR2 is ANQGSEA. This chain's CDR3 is CSVDSGGMDYGYTF. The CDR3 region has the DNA TGCAGCGTTGACTCAGGGGGAATGGACTATGGCTACACCTTC.

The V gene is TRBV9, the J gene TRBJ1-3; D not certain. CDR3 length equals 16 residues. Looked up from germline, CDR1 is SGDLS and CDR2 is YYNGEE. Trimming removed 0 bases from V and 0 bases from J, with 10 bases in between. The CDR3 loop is CASSVDPPSSGNTIYF. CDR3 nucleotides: TGTGCCAGCAGCGTAGATCCGCCTAGCTCTGGAAACACCATATATTTT.

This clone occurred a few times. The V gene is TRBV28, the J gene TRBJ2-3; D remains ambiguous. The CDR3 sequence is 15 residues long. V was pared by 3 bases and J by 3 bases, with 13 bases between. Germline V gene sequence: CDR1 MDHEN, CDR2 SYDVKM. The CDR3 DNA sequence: TGTGCCAGCAGTTTCCCCAGTTCTCTGACAGATACGCAGTATTTT. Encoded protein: CASSFPSSLTDTQYF.

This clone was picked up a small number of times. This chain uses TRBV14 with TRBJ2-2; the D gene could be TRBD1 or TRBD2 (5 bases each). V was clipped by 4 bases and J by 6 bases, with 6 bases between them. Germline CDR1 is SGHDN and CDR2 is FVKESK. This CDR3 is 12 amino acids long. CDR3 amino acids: CASSLGAGELFF. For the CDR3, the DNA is TGTGCCAGCAGCCTGGGGGCCGGGGAGCTGTTTTTT.